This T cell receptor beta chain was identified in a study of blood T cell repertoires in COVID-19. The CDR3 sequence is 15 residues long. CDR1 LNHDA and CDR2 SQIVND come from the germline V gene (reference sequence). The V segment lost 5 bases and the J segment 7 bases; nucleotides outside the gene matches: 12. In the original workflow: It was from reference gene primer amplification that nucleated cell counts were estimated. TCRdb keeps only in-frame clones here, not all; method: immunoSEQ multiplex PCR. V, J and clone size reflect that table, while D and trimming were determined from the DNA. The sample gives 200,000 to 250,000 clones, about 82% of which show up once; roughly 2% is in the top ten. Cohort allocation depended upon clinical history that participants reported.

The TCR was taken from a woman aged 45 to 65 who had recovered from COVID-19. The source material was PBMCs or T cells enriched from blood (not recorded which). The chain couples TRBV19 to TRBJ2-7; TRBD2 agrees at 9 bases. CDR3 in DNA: TGTGCCAGTAGTTCCCAAGCGGGAGGCGGTTTGGAGCAGTACTTC. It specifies CASSSQAGGGLEQYF. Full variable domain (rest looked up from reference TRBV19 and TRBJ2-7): DGGITQSPKYLFRKEGQNVTLSCEQNLNHDAMYWYRQDPGQGLRLIYYSQIVNDFQKGDIAEGYSVSREKKESFPLTVTSAQKNPTAFYLCASSSQAGGGLEQYFGPGTRLTVT.